These 20 T cell receptor beta chains were sequenced from one sample in a study of blood T cell repertoires in COVID-19 (dated by TCRdb to about 2020). The library relied on the immunoSEQ multiplex PCR assay. TCRdb took over this immuneACCESS table, retaining in-frame rearrangements with V and J assigned. Such tables are incomplete; in checked studies, under half of the missing clones stem from an unresolved V gene, and the remainder is unexplained. The sample includes about 22,000 clones, with roughly 80% observed a single time. The ten largest clonotypes hold 48% of the sample. The sample consisted of peripheral blood. The receptors here all came from a man aged 65 to 79 with acute or convalescent COVID-19.

The chain uses TRBV4-3 and TRBJ1-1; 10 positions match TRBD1. J lost 4 bases, V lost 5 bases, and 7 bases had no gene match. In germline, CDR1 is LGHNA, CDR2 YSLEER. CDR3 length equals 15 residues. The CDR3 sequence is CASSFFGQGGTEAFF. DNA for the CDR3: TGCGCCAGCAGCTTTTTCGGACAGGGGGGCACTGAAGCTTTCTTT.

This clone was seen only once. The rearrangement uses TRBV7-9 and TRBJ2-1; 13 nucleotides line up with TRBD2. The J segment lost 3 bases and the V segment lost 4 bases, leaving 0 bases of the junction unmatched. The CDR3 spans 15 residues. Germline loops: CDR1 SEHNR, CDR2 FQNEAQ (reference sequence). The CDR3 coding sequence is TGTGCCAGCAGCTGGACTAGCGGGGGCTACAATGAGCAGTTCTTC. The encoded protein is CASSWTSGGYNEQFF. The full variable domain, with the rest looked up from reference TRBV7-9 and TRBJ2-1, is DTGVSQNPRHKITKRGQNVTFRCDPISEHNRLYWYRQTLGQGPEFLTYFQNEAQLEKSRLLSDRFSAERPKGSFSTLEIQRTEQGDSAMYLCASSWTSGGYNEQFFGPGTRLTVL.

V gene TRBV7-2 combines with J gene TRBJ2-5, with D possibly TRBD2 on 6 matching bases. Germline CDR1 is SGHTA and CDR2 is FQGNSA. V lost 5 bases and J lost 5, with 6 bases in between. This CDR3 comprises 11 residues. As DNA, the CDR3 is TGTGCCAGCAGCCGGGGGGAGACCCAGTACTTC. Amino acid sequence: CASSRGETQYF.

The genes are TRBV14 and TRBJ2-1, with TRBD1 as a possible D gene (6 bases). Per the germline V gene, CDR1 is SGHDN and CDR2 is FVKESK. V was shortened by 8 bases and J by 7 bases, with 15 bases between the two germline ends. This CDR3 has 13 amino acids. The CDR3, as DNA: TGTGCCAGCGGGAAGGACAGCCTAAATGAGCAGTTCTTC. Translating gives CASGKDSLNEQFF.

This clone was detected a few times. This chain connects TRBV7-2 to TRBJ1-1; 8 bases are shared with TRBD1. V was pared by 5 bases and J by 0 bases, with 8 bases of the junction left unmatched. Per the germline V gene, CDR1 is SGHTA and CDR2 is FQGNSA. CDR3 length: 16 amino acids. This CDR3 reads CASSRTGSRLNTEAFF. In DNA, the CDR3 is TGTGCCAGCAGCAGGACAGGGAGCCGACTGAACACTGAAGCTTTCTTT. Looking up the rest from reference TRBV7-2 and TRBJ1-1 gives the full variable domain: GAGVSQSPSNKVTEKGKDVELRCDPISGHTALYWYRQSLGQGLEFLIYFQGNSAPDKSGLPSDRFSAERTGGSVSTLTIQRTQQEDSAVYLCASSRTGSRLNTEAFFGQGTRLTVV.

The V call is TRBV25-1, the J call TRBJ1-1; D is unresolved. The CDR3 contains 13 residues. Germline assignment: CDR1 MGHDK and CDR2 SYGVNS. Trimming cost V 1 base and J 1 base, with 4 bases left between them. The CDR3 nucleotides read TGTGCCAGCAGTGAATCCTCGAACACTGAAGCTTTCTTT. This translates into CASSESSNTEAFF.

The gene calls are TRBV19 and TRBJ1-5, with a tentative D call TRBD1 (6 bases). The CDR3 is 14 residues long. Germline V gives CDR1 LNHDA, CDR2 SQIVND (reference sequence). The V end was cut by 11 bases, the J end by 6 bases, with 20 bases between. CDR3 sequence (DNA): TGTGCCTCCAACGCGGGGGGCATCGGTCAGCCCCAGCATTTT. Its translation is CASNAGGIGQPQHF.

This chain links TRBV5-1 with TRBJ2-3; tentative D call: TRBD2 (7 bases). There are 14 residues in the CDR3. Germline CDR1 and CDR2: SGHRS and YFSETQ. Trimming stripped 2 bases from V and 4 bases from J, with 11 bases between. The CDR3 protein is CASSLEGGSDTQYF. CDR3 DNA: TGCGCCAGCAGCTTAGAGGGGGGGTCAGATACGCAGTATTTT.

V is TRBV23-1 and J is TRBJ1-2; no clear D gene. TRBV23-1 is an open reading frame, and its role is uncertain. Deletions cut 9 bases from V and 3 bases from J, with 8 bases between. CDR3 length equals 11 residues. The CDR3 DNA reads as TGCGCCAGAATAGTGGACTATGGCTACACCTTC. This translates into CARIVDYGYTF.

This clone was observed a single time. The rearrangement uses TRBV24-1 and TRBJ1-1; D not certain. Germline V lookup: CDR1 KGHDR, CDR2 SFDVKD. CDR3 size: 13 residues. V was cut by 4 bases and J by 0 bases, with 5 bases left in between. CDR3 sequence reads: CATSDHLNTEAFF. In nucleotides, the CDR3 is TGTGCCACCAGTGACCATTTGAACACTGAAGCTTTCTTT.

The V call is TRBV19, the J call TRBJ2-3; D is perhaps TRBD1 (5 bases). The CDR3 runs to 15 residues. Trimming stripped 3 bases from V and 4 bases from J, with 14 bases between. Germline loops: CDR1 LNHDA, CDR2 SQIVND (reference sequence). CDR3 in amino acids: CASSIPGLGPDTQYF. The CDR3 coding sequence is TGTGCCAGTAGTATTCCAGGGTTAGGGCCAGATACGCAGTATTTT.

The rearrangement joins TRBV10-3 to TRBJ1-1; 7 bases match TRBD1. The germline gives CDR1 ENHRY, CDR2 SYGVKD. The CDR3 is made up of 13 amino acids. Losses at the gene ends were 6 bases for V and 5 bases for J; bases not matched to a gene: 6. In DNA, the CDR3 is TGTGCCATCAGGGAGGGGGCTGGTACTGAAGCTTTCTTT. It encodes CAIREGAGTEAFF.

The chain links TRBV2 to TRBJ2-4; 8 nucleotides match TRBD1. The CDR3 runs to 15 residues. J gave up 5 bases and V 2 bases, and 5 bases lay outside the gene matches. Germline V gene lookup returns CDR1 SNHLY and CDR2 FYNNEI. CDR3 sequence: CASSETPGGENIQYF. CDR3 DNA: TGTGCCAGCAGTGAAACCCCAGGGGGCGAAAACATTCAGTACTTC.

This sequence joins TRBV2 and TRBJ2-1; 9 bases fit TRBD2. The V gene end was trimmed by 1 base and the J gene end by 7 bases; junction bases not matched to a gene: 5. Germline CDR1 SNHLY, CDR2 FYNNEI. The CDR3 covers 15 residues. The CDR3 DNA reads TGTGCCAGCAGTGAAGAGCGGGAGGTCACAAATGAGCAGTTCTTC. Protein product: CASSEEREVTNEQFF. The full variable domain, its missing parts supplied by reference TRBV2 and TRBJ2-1, is EPEVTQTPSHQVTQMGQEVILRCVPISNHLYFYWYRQILGQKVEFLVSFYNNEISEKSEIFDDQFSVERPDGSNFTLKIRSTKLEDSAMYFCASSEEREVTNEQFFGPGTRLTVL.

There are a few counts of this clone. The chain recombines TRBV28 with TRBJ1-2; no definite D call. V was clipped by 4 bases and J by 3 bases, with 3 bases between them. CDR3 length: 11 amino acids. Germline CDR1 reads MDHEN; CDR2 reads SYDVKM. The CDR3 coding sequence is TGTGCCAGCAGTTCCGACTATGGCTACACCTTC. Its translation is CASSSDYGYTF.

This clone appeared once. The chain uses TRBV7-2 and TRBJ2-3; D gene uncertain. The germline V gene encodes CDR1 SGHTA and CDR2 FQGNSA. The CDR3 loop spans 16 amino acids. Trimming pared 2 bases from V and 4 bases from J, leaving 16 bases between. In DNA, the CDR3 is TGTGCCAGCAGCTTATCCTATGCTATTGGTGCAGATACGCAGTATTTT. Translation gives CASSLSYAIGADTQYF.

The chain couples TRBV7-9 to TRBJ2-7; tentative D call: TRBD2 (6 bases). Germline CDR1 SEHNR, CDR2 FQNEAQ (reference sequence). V dropped 2 bases and J dropped 4 bases, with 6 bases sitting between them. The CDR3 has 12 residues. This chain's CDR3 is CASSLSGYEQYF. The DNA of the CDR3 is TGTGCCAGCAGCTTAAGCGGGTACGAGCAGTACTTC.

The chain employs TRBV2 and TRBJ2-5, with D possibly matching TRBD1 (6 bases). Trimming left V 3 bases short and J 5 bases short, with 13 bases between. Germline CDR1 reads SNHLY; CDR2 reads FYNNEI. The CDR3 runs 14 residues. As DNA, the CDR3 is TGTGCCAGCAGTGATGTTCTGGGGGCTGAGACCCAGTACTTC. It yields the protein CASSDVLGAETQYF.

V gene TRBV11-3 combines with J gene TRBJ1-1; tentatively, D is TRBD1 (6 bases). Trimming pared 5 bases from V and 0 bases from J, leaving 7 bases between. Germline V gives CDR1 SGHNT, CDR2 YENEEA. The CDR3 sequence is 13 residues long. The CDR3 DNA reads as TGTGCCAGCAGCCAGGGGATGAACACTGAAGCTTTCTTT. This gives the protein CASSQGMNTEAFF. The full variable domain, with the rest looked up from reference TRBV11-3 and TRBJ1-1, is EAGVVQSPRYKIIEKKQPVAFWCNPISGHNTLYWYLQNLGQGPELLIRYENEEAVDDSQLPKDRFSAERLKGVDSTLKIQPAELGDSAVYLCASSQGMNTEAFFGQGTRLTVV.

The chain has TRBV19 and TRBJ1-4; D is unclear. Germline V gene lookup returns CDR1 LNHDA and CDR2 SQIVND (reference sequence). The CDR3 extends over 15 amino acids. Trimming took off 4 bases at V and 8 bases at J, with 17 bases between the two ends. CDR3 coding DNA: TGTGCCAGTAGTAACCCTCGACAAATGGGCGAAAAACTGTTTTTT. Its translation is CASSNPRQMGEKLFF. The variable domain in full, with the rest retrieved from reference TRBV19 and TRBJ1-4, is DGGITQSPKYLFRKEGQNVTLSCEQNLNHDAMYWYRQDPGQGLRLIYYSQIVNDFQKGDIAEGYSVSREKKESFPLTVTSAQKNPTAFYLCASSNPRQMGEKLFFGSGTQLSVL.